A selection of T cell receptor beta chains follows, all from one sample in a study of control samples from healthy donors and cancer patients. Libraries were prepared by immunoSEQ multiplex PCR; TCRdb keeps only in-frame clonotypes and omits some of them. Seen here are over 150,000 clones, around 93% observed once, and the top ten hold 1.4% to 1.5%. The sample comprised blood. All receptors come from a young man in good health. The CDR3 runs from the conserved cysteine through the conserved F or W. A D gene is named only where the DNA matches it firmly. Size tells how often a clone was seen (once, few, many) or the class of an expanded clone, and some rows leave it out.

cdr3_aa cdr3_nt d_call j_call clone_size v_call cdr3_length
CASIRYRDNEQFF TGTGCCAGCATTAGGTACAGGGACAATGAGCAGTTCTTC NA TRBJ2-1 NA TRBV6-5 13
CASSTTQSGQPQHF TGTGCCAGTAGTACGACACAGTCAGGTCAGCCCCAGCATTTT NA TRBJ1-5 NA TRBV19 14
CASSLGGRRSGADTQYF TGTGCCAGCAGCTTAGGGGGGCGGCGGTCCGGGGCAGATACGCAGTATTTT NA TRBJ2-3 NA TRBV7-2 17
CATSRGAGGDTGELFF TGTGCCACCAGCAGAGGGGCAGGGGGCGACACCGGGGAGCTGTTTTTT TRBD1 TRBJ2-2 NA TRBV15 16
CAIRGAADQPQHF TGTGCCATCAGGGGGGCGGCGGATCAGCCCCAGCATTTT NA TRBJ1-5 NA TRBV10-3 13
CASSLGGVTSSYNEQFF TGCGCCAGCAGCTTGGGCGGGGTAACCAGCTCCTACAATGAGCAGTTCTTC NA TRBJ2-1 NA TRBV5-1 17
CASSLFSGTANTEAFF TGTGCCAGCAGCTTGTTCTCCGGGACAGCGAACACTGAAGCTTTCTTT TRBD1 TRBJ1-1 NA TRBV5-8 16
CATSDSGGIGGYTF TGTGCCACCAGTGATTCCGGGGGCATAGGTGGCTACACCTTC NA TRBJ1-2 NA TRBV24-1 14
CATSLGDEQYF TGTGCCACCAGTCTCGGAGACGAGCAGTACTTC NA TRBJ2-7 once TRBV24-1 11
CASSPRGGQPQHF TGTGCCAGCAGCCCGCGAGGGGGTCAGCCCCAGCATTTT NA TRBJ1-5 few TRBV7-9 13
CASSSRGSGNTIYF TGTGCCAGCAGCTCCAGGGGGTCTGGAAACACCATATATTTT TRBD1 TRBJ1-3 once TRBV5-4 14
CASSLDVNGYTF TGCGCCAGCAGCTTGGACGTGAATGGCTACACCTTC NA TRBJ1-2 NA TRBV5-1 12
CASAGGETQYF TGTGCCAGCGCGGGCGGGGAGACCCAGTACTTC NA TRBJ2-5 NA TRBV25-1 11
CASSAPRNTIYF TGTGCCAGCAGCGCCCCTAGAAACACCATATATTTT NA TRBJ1-3 NA TRBV9 12
CASSSGGRGGYYNEQFF TGTGCCAGCAGTTCAGGTGGCAGGGGAGGTTACTACAATGAGCAGTTCTTC NA TRBJ2-1 once TRBV6-7 17
CASSRDRGRSPLHF TGTGCCAGCAGCCGCGACAGGGGAAGGTCACCCCTCCACTTT TRBD1 TRBJ1-6 NA TRBV5-6 14
CAISELGDYYGYTF TGTGCCATCAGTGAGTTGGGGGACTACTATGGCTACACCTTC NA TRBJ1-2 NA TRBV10-3 14
CASSQDRAPTRGKLFF TGTGCCAGCAGTCAGGACAGGGCCCCGACAAGGGGAAAACTGTTTTTT TRBD1 TRBJ1-4 once TRBV28 16
CASSVRMKETQYF TGTGCCAGCAGCGTCAGAATGAAGGAGACCCAGTACTTC NA TRBJ2-5 NA TRBV14 13
CASSSQGSGPLHF TGTGCCAGCAGCTCCCAAGGGAGTGGACCCCTCCACTTT NA TRBJ1-6 few TRBV7-3 13
CASSINGVNTGELFF TGTGCCAGTAGTATTAACGGTGTTAACACCGGGGAGCTGTTTTTT NA TRBJ2-2 NA TRBV19 15
CASSVGTANTGELFF TGTGCCAGCAGCGTTGGGACGGCGAACACCGGGGAGCTGTTTTTT NA TRBJ2-2 NA TRBV9 15
CASSFLAGPNTGELFF TGTGCCAGCAGCTTCCTAGCGGGGCCGAACACCGGGGAGCTGTTTTTT TRBD2 TRBJ2-2 NA TRBV5-5 16
CASSENLGNEQFF TGTGCCAGCAGTGAAAATCTAGGCAATGAGCAGTTCTTC NA TRBJ2-1 NA TRBV2 13
CASSKLAATGELFF TGTGCCAGCAGTAAATTAGCGGCCACCGGGGAGCTGTTTTTT NA TRBJ2-2 NA TRBV2 14
CASSPFPDTQYF TGTGCCAGCAGTCCTTTCCCAGATACGCAGTATTTT NA TRBJ2-3 NA TRBV2 12
CASSLSQGVKAFF TGTGCCAGCAGCTTAAGTCAGGGGGTGAAAGCTTTCTTT TRBD1 TRBJ1-1 NA TRBV7-3 13
CATSRVLYGELFF TGTGCCACCAGCAGAGTCCTCTACGGGGAGCTGTTTTTT NA TRBJ2-2 NA TRBV15 13
CASSSWTSGGTYKEGEQFF TGTGCCAGCAGTTCCTGGACTAGCGGGGGGACATATAAGGAGGGTGAGCAGTTCTTC TRBD2 TRBJ2-1 NA TRBV7-7 19
CASGVREMSSGNTIYF TGTGCCAGCGGGGTTCGGGAAATGTCTTCTGGAAACACCATATATTTT NA TRBJ1-3 NA TRBV5-5 16
CASRRERGGEQYF TGTGCCAGCAGAAGGGAGCGGGGGGGCGAGCAGTACTTC TRBD2 TRBJ2-7 NA TRBV3-1/TRBV3-2 13
CASSYPGTSGGNEQFF TGTGCCAGCAGCTACCCCGGGACTAGCGGGGGAAATGAGCAGTTCTTC TRBD2 TRBJ2-1 once TRBV5-4 16
CASFWGYGYTF TGTGCCAGCTTTTGGGGTTATGGCTACACCTTC NA TRBJ1-2 NA TRBV6-5 11
CAISEGIGTVGGASSYNEQFF TGTGCCATCAGCGAGGGGATCGGGACAGTGGGTGGGGCGAGCTCCTACAATGAGCAGTTCTTC TRBD1 TRBJ2-1 NA TRBV10-3 21
CASKTGRASGNTIYF TGTGCCAGCAAAACAGGGAGGGCCTCTGGAAACACCATATATTTT NA TRBJ1-3 NA TRBV21-1 15
CASSIRGYQNTEAFF TGTGCCAGTAGTATTAGGGGATACCAGAACACTGAAGCTTTCTTT NA TRBJ1-1 NA TRBV19 15
CASSFSADTQYF TGTGCCAGCAGCTTCTCGGCCGATACGCAGTATTTT NA TRBJ2-3 NA TRBV7-8 12
CASSYSELNYGYTF TGTGCCAGCAGTTACTCGGAACTTAACTATGGCTACACCTTC NA TRBJ1-2 once TRBV6-5 14
CASSDVGSTNEKLFF TGTGCCAGCAGTGACGTGGGGTCAACTAATGAAAAACTGTTTTTT NA TRBJ1-4 NA TRBV6-1 15
CASSEDSLYGYTF TGTGCCAGCAGCGAGGACAGCCTCTATGGCTACACCTTC NA TRBJ1-2 NA TRBV5-5 13
CASSLTGRREEKLFF TGCGCCAGCAGCTTAACAGGGCGCCGTGAGGAAAAACTGTTTTTT NA TRBJ1-4 NA TRBV5-1 15